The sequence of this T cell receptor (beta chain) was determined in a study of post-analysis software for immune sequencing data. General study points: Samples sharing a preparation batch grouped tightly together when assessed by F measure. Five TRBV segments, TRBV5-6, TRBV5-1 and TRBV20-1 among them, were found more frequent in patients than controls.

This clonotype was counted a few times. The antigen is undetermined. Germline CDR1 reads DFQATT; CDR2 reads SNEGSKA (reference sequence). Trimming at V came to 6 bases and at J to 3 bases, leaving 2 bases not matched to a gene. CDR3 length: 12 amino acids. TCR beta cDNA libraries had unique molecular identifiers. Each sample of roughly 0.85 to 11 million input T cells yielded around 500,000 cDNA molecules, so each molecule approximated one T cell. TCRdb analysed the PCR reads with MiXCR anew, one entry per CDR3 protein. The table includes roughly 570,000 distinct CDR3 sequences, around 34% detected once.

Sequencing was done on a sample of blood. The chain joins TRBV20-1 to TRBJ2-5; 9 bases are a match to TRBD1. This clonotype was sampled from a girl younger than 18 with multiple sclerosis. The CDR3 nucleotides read TGCAGTGCGGACAGGGGCGAAGAGACCCAGTACTTC. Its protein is CSADRGEETQYF.